The source of this T cell receptor (beta chain) is a study of CD8 T cells in Susac syndrome. This clonotype was observed a single time. Random hexamers served to reverse transcribe roughly 0.5 to 1 ug RNA. It was immunoSEQ multiplex PCR that amplified TCR beta CDR3 across 54 Vbeta and 13 Jbeta. TCRdb reprocessed the immunoSEQ multiplex PCR reads via MiXCR and lists one record per CDR3 protein. The sample includes 150,000 to 200,000 distinct CDR3 sequences, around 96% of them seen just once. TCR beta was sequenced from blood CD8+ and CD4+ T cells. Relapsing-remitting disease, either stable or active, was present in the treatment-naive patients who were the multiple sclerosis controls. Negative isolation was applied to CD8+ and CD4+ T cells, and FACS enrichment was applied to TEMRA cells. V lost 4 bases and J 1 base, leaving 9 bases between the germline ends. Germline lookup yields CDR1 KGHDR and CDR2 SFDVKD. The CDR3 consists of 14 residues.

The sequence was collected from a human donor with multiple sclerosis. The chain links TRBV24-1 to TRBJ2-5, with D perhaps matching TRBD2 (5 bases). Material: CD4+ T cells from PBMCs. CDR3 amino acids: CATSDAGLQETQYF. CDR3 DNA sequence: TGTGCCACCAGTGACGCAGGACTCCAAGAGACCCAGTACTTC.